These T cell receptor beta chains were read from a single sample in a study of blood T cell repertoires in COVID-19. TCRdb's copy holds only in-frame clones and misses some; the assay was immunoSEQ multiplex PCR. Among about 130,000 clones listed, around 87% were seen once. Source material: peripheral blood. The receptors shown here come from a woman aged 55-75 years with acute or convalescent COVID-19. Both conserved end residues are part of each CDR3. The D gene is left open where the match is weak. Size tells how often a clone was seen (once, few, many) or the class of an expanded clone, and some rows leave it out.

d_call: TRBD1
j_call: TRBJ1-2
v_call: TRBV6-2/TRBV6-3
clone_size: -
cdr3_nt: TGTGCCAGCAGTTACAGAGGGGGCGGAGGCAGGCAACATGGCTACACCTTC
cdr3_aa: CASSYRGGGGRQHGYTF

d_call: -
j_call: TRBJ1-5
v_call: TRBV6-2/TRBV6-3
clone_size: -
cdr3_nt: TGTGCCAGCAGTTACTACGAGGACTTCAATCAGCCCCAGCATTTT
cdr3_aa: CASSYYEDFNQPQHF

d_call: -
j_call: TRBJ1-2
v_call: TRBV19
clone_size: -
cdr3_nt: TGTGCCAGTAGTATAGATTCCACAGGACCGAGTACCTATGGCTACACCTTC
cdr3_aa: CASSIDSTGPSTYGYTF

d_call: TRBD2
j_call: TRBJ2-5
v_call: TRBV14
clone_size: -
cdr3_nt: TGTGCCAGCAGCCAAGATGGGGAGTGGACTAGAGGTGTTCTAGAGACCCAGTACTTC
cdr3_aa: CASSQDGEWTRGVLETQYF

d_call: -
j_call: TRBJ1-2
v_call: TRBV10-2
clone_size: -
cdr3_nt: TGCGCCAGCAGAGGCGGGCAGTCGCGGAAGGATGGCTACACCTTC
cdr3_aa: CASRGGQSRKDGYTF

d_call: TRBD1
j_call: TRBJ2-1
v_call: TRBV28
clone_size: once
cdr3_nt: TGTGCCAGTATACAGTCAGGGGGCTACAATGAGCAGTTCTTC
cdr3_aa: CASIQSGGYNEQFF

d_call: -
j_call: TRBJ1-2
v_call: TRBV19
clone_size: -
cdr3_nt: TGTGCCAGTAGTATAGGCTCCCAGGGGCGCTATGGCTACACCTTC
cdr3_aa: CASSIGSQGRYGYTF

d_call: -
j_call: TRBJ1-1
v_call: TRBV27
clone_size: -
cdr3_nt: TGTGCCAGCAGTCACGCGCGGGACGGAGAAGCTTTCTTT
cdr3_aa: CASSHARDGEAFF

d_call: -
j_call: TRBJ1-2
v_call: TRBV25-1
clone_size: -
cdr3_nt: TGTGCCAGCAGTGAAGAGGACAGCAACTATGGCTACACCTTC
cdr3_aa: CASSEEDSNYGYTF

d_call: -
j_call: TRBJ1-1
v_call: TRBV6-5
clone_size: -
cdr3_nt: TGTGCCAGCAGTTACGGGCAGTCTGAAGCTTTCTTT
cdr3_aa: CASSYGQSEAFF

d_call: -
j_call: TRBJ1-6
v_call: TRBV28
clone_size: -
cdr3_nt: TGTGCCAGCAGTTTCGAGGGAGGCTCCTATAATTCACCCCTCCACTTT
cdr3_aa: CASSFEGGSYNSPLHF

d_call: -
j_call: TRBJ2-5
v_call: TRBV10-2
clone_size: -
cdr3_nt: TGCGCCACCGCGACCGTGCGGGAGACCCAGTACTTC
cdr3_aa: CATATVRETQYF

d_call: TRBD1
j_call: TRBJ2-1
v_call: TRBV5-1
clone_size: -
cdr3_nt: TGCGCCAGCAGTAAAGACCCGGGACAGGGGGCTAGTGAGCAGTTCTTC
cdr3_aa: CASSKDPGQGASEQFF

d_call: TRBD1
j_call: TRBJ2-3
v_call: TRBV29-1
clone_size: once
cdr3_nt: TGCAGCGTTTCCCCGCCGGCGGGCCAGGGGGGCACAGATACGCAGTATTTT
cdr3_aa: CSVSPPAGQGGTDTQYF

d_call: -
j_call: TRBJ1-4
v_call: TRBV25-1
clone_size: -
cdr3_nt: TGTGCCAGCAGTGTTGACTTGGGAGGTGAAAAACTGTTTTTT
cdr3_aa: CASSVDLGGEKLFF

d_call: -
j_call: TRBJ1-2
v_call: TRBV9
clone_size: -
cdr3_nt: TGTGCCAGCAGCGTAGAGGGCAGGGGTACCGGCTACACCTTC
cdr3_aa: CASSVEGRGTGYTF

d_call: -
j_call: TRBJ1-2
v_call: TRBV6-5
clone_size: -
cdr3_nt: TGTGCCAGCGTAGGTCATTCGACTATCACCTTC
cdr3_aa: CASVGHSTITF

d_call: -
j_call: TRBJ2-7
v_call: TRBV3-1/TRBV3-2
clone_size: -
cdr3_nt: TGTGCCAGCAGCCTTCGACATTTGAGCTCCTACGAGCAGTACTTC
cdr3_aa: CASSLRHLSSYEQYF

d_call: -
j_call: TRBJ1-5
v_call: TRBV10-2
clone_size: -
cdr3_nt: TGCGCCAGCAGTGAAGAGCGCAATCAGCCCCAGCATTTT
cdr3_aa: CASSEERNQPQHF

d_call: -
j_call: TRBJ1-3
v_call: TRBV18
clone_size: -
cdr3_nt: TGTGCCAGCTCACCCCCAACGGGCAGGGAAGTTGGGGCCTCTGGAAACACCATATATTTT
cdr3_aa: CASSPPTGREVGASGNTIYF

d_call: -
j_call: TRBJ1-1
v_call: TRBV19
clone_size: -
cdr3_nt: TGTGCCAGTACCCCTACCCTCCCCTCTGAAGCTTTCTTT
cdr3_aa: CASTPTLPSEAFF

d_call: -
j_call: TRBJ2-7
v_call: TRBV19
clone_size: -
cdr3_nt: TGTGCCAGTAGTGCATATTCTAGCGTCAGTTCCTACGAGCAGTACTTC
cdr3_aa: CASSAYSSVSSYEQYF

d_call: TRBD1
j_call: TRBJ1-1
v_call: TRBV28
clone_size: -
cdr3_nt: TGTGCCAGCGGACAGGGGGTAAGGACTGAAGCTTTCTTT
cdr3_aa: CASGQGVRTEAFF

d_call: -
j_call: TRBJ2-1
v_call: TRBV19
clone_size: -
cdr3_nt: TGTGCCAGTAGCCAGACTAGTGCGGGCAATGAGCAGTTCTTC
cdr3_aa: CASSQTSAGNEQFF

d_call: TRBD1
j_call: TRBJ1-1
v_call: TRBV6-2/TRBV6-3
clone_size: -
cdr3_nt: TGTGCCAGCAGCCACACGGCTTTGGACAGGCAGAGTTCCCTGGGAATGAACACTGAAGCTTTCTTT
cdr3_aa: CASSHTALDRQSSLGMNTEAFF

d_call: TRBD1
j_call: TRBJ2-1
v_call: TRBV5-1
clone_size: -
cdr3_nt: TGCGCCAGCAGCCTGGGGACAGGGGGGTTGGGTGAGCAGTTCTTC
cdr3_aa: CASSLGTGGLGEQFF

d_call: -
j_call: TRBJ1-1
v_call: TRBV3-1/TRBV3-2
clone_size: -
cdr3_nt: TGTGCCAGCAGCCTCGTAGGAGAGAACACTGAAGCTTTCTTT
cdr3_aa: CASSLVGENTEAFF

d_call: TRBD2
j_call: TRBJ2-3
v_call: TRBV11-3
clone_size: -
cdr3_nt: TGTGCCAGCAGCTTTATGGGGCGGGAGTGGGGCACAGATACGCAGTATTTT
cdr3_aa: CASSFMGREWGTDTQYF

d_call: -
j_call: TRBJ2-7
v_call: TRBV11-2
clone_size: -
cdr3_nt: TGTGCCAGCAGCCAGGAGGAGGGCGGCTCCTACGAGCAGTACTTC
cdr3_aa: CASSQEEGGSYEQYF

d_call: -
j_call: TRBJ2-1
v_call: TRBV9
clone_size: -
cdr3_nt: TGTGCCAGCAGCGCCAGGACTACCCTTAGCTCCTACAATGAGCAGTTCTTC
cdr3_aa: CASSARTTLSSYNEQFF

d_call: TRBD2
j_call: TRBJ2-3
v_call: TRBV3-1/TRBV3-2
clone_size: once
cdr3_nt: TGTGCCAGCAGGGGACTAGCGGGAGGGATAGATACGCAGTATTTT
cdr3_aa: CASRGLAGGIDTQYF

d_call: TRBD2
j_call: TRBJ2-4
v_call: TRBV28
clone_size: -
cdr3_nt: TGTGCCAGCAGTTTGGGGCGGGGGGGGCTGGCCAAAAACATTCAGTACTTC
cdr3_aa: CASSLGRGGLAKNIQYF

d_call: -
j_call: TRBJ2-5
v_call: TRBV5-1
clone_size: -
cdr3_nt: TGCGCCAGCAGCCGACTAGATCGCGCCCAAGAGACCCAGTACTTC
cdr3_aa: CASSRLDRAQETQYF

d_call: -
j_call: TRBJ1-1
v_call: TRBV3-1/TRBV3-2
clone_size: few
cdr3_nt: TGTGCCAGCAGCTCCAAAGGGGGTGGCACTGAAGCTTTCTTT
cdr3_aa: CASSSKGGGTEAFF

d_call: -
j_call: TRBJ1-1
v_call: TRBV4-1
clone_size: -
cdr3_nt: TGCGCCAGCAGCCACACAGGATGGGCTTTCTTT
cdr3_aa: CASSHTGWAFF

d_call: TRBD2
j_call: TRBJ2-1
v_call: TRBV2
clone_size: -
cdr3_nt: TGTGCCAGCAGTACAATAGCGGGAGAGATATACAATGAGCAGTTCTTC
cdr3_aa: CASSTIAGEIYNEQFF

d_call: -
j_call: TRBJ1-2
v_call: TRBV24-1
clone_size: few
cdr3_nt: TGTGCCACCAGTGAAAGCGGGGACAACTATGGCTACACCTTC
cdr3_aa: CATSESGDNYGYTF

d_call: -
j_call: TRBJ2-1
v_call: TRBV6-5
clone_size: -
cdr3_nt: TGTGCCAGCAGCGGGGGAAACTCCTACAATGAGCAGTTCTTC
cdr3_aa: CASSGGNSYNEQFF

d_call: -
j_call: TRBJ2-1
v_call: TRBV11-3
clone_size: -
cdr3_nt: TGTGCCAGCAGTCTAACCCTCGATGAGCAGTTCTTC
cdr3_aa: CASSLTLDEQFF

d_call: -
j_call: TRBJ2-5
v_call: TRBV5-1
clone_size: once
cdr3_nt: TGCGCCAGCAGATTACGACAATTAGAGACCCAGTACTTC
cdr3_aa: CASRLRQLETQYF

d_call: -
j_call: TRBJ2-3
v_call: TRBV12-3/TRBV12-4
clone_size: -
cdr3_nt: TGTGCCAGCAGTCAAGGAGCGGTAGATACGCAGTATTTT
cdr3_aa: CASSQGAVDTQYF

d_call: TRBD2
j_call: TRBJ2-3
v_call: TRBV7-8
clone_size: -
cdr3_nt: TGTGCCAGCAGCGTGGGGGCTAGCGGGAGGTCTAGCACAGATACGCAGTATTTT
cdr3_aa: CASSVGASGRSSTDTQYF

d_call: TRBD1
j_call: TRBJ2-5
v_call: TRBV5-4
clone_size: -
cdr3_nt: TGTGCCAGCAGCAAACGGGACAGCATCTCCCAAGAGACCCAGTACTTC
cdr3_aa: CASSKRDSISQETQYF

d_call: TRBD2
j_call: TRBJ2-1
v_call: TRBV10-1
clone_size: -
cdr3_nt: TGCGCCAGCAGTGACCTAGCGGGAGTGAAGGAAAACAATGAGCAGTTCTTC
cdr3_aa: CASSDLAGVKENNEQFF

d_call: TRBD2
j_call: TRBJ2-3
v_call: TRBV29-1
clone_size: once
cdr3_nt: TGCAGCGTTGACCTAGCGGGAGGGCGGGGGACAGATACGCAGTATTTT
cdr3_aa: CSVDLAGGRGTDTQYF

d_call: -
j_call: TRBJ1-1
v_call: TRBV5-4
clone_size: once
cdr3_nt: TGTGCCAGCAGCTTGGGCCCCTTAACTCTTGGGAACACTGAAGCTTTCTTT
cdr3_aa: CASSLGPLTLGNTEAFF

d_call: TRBD1
j_call: TRBJ1-5
v_call: TRBV18
clone_size: -
cdr3_nt: TGTGCCAGCTCACTGGGACAGTCGGGGGATCAGCCCCAGCATTTT
cdr3_aa: CASSLGQSGDQPQHF